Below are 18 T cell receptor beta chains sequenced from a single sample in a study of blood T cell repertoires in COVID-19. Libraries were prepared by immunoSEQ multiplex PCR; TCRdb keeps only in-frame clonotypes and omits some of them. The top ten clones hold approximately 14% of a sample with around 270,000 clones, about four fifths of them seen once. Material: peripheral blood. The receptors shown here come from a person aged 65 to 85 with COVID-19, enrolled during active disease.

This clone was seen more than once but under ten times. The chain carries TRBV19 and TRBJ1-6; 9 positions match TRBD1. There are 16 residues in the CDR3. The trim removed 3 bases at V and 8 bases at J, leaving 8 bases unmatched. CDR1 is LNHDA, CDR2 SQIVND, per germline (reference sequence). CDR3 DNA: TGTGCCAGTAGTATCCGACAGGGGGTTGGGGATTCACCCCTCCACTTT. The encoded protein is CASSIRQGVGDSPLHF.

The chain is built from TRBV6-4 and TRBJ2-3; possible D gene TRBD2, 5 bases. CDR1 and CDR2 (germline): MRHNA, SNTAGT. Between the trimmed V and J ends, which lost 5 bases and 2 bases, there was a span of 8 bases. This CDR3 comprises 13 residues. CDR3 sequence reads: CASSPTTTDTQYF. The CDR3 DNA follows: TGTGCCAGCAGTCCGACTACCACAGATACGCAGTATTTT.

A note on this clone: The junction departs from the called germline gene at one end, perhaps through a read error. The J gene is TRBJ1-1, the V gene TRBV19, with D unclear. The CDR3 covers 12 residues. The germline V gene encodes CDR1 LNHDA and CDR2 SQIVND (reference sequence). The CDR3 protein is CASSEAEQPLSF. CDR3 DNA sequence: TGTGCCAGTAGTGAGGCGGAACAACCCCTTTCCTTT.

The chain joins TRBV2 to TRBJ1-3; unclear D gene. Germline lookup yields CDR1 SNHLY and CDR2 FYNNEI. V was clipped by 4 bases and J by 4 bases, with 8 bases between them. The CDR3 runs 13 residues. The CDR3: CASSGGYGNTIYF. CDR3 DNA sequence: TGTGCCAGCAGTGGCGGTTACGGAAACACCATATATTTT.

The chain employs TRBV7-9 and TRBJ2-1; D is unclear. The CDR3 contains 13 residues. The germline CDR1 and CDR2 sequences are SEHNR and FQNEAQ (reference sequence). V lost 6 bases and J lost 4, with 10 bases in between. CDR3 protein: CASRHPTYNEQFF. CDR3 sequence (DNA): TGTGCCAGCAGGCACCCGACTTACAATGAGCAGTTCTTC.

The CDR3 nucleotides are TGTGCCAGCAGCGTCCCGGGACAAAAGTTTCAGTACTTC. Translating gives CASSVPGQKFQYF. The chain couples TRBV7-2 to TRBJ2-7; possible D gene TRBD1, 6 bases. V lost 5 bases and J lost 10, with 18 bases in between. The CDR3 runs to 13 residues. Germline values: CDR1 SGHTA, CDR2 FQGNSA.

In DNA, the CDR3 is TGTGCCAGCAGAAAAGGACAGGGCTGGCAGCCCCAGCATTTT. Its translation is CASRKGQGWQPQHF. The gene calls are TRBV6-6 and TRBJ1-5; TRBD1 matches 8 bases. The junction had 8 bases not matched to a gene; V was cut back by 6 bases and J by 7 bases. In germline, CDR1 is MNHNY, CDR2 SVGAGI (reference sequence). This CDR3 has 14 residues.

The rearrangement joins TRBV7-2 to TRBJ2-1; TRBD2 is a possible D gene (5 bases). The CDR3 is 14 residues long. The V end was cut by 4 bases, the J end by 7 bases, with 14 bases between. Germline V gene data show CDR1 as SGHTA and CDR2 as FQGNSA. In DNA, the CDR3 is TGTGCCAGCAGCTATGCTAGCTCCCCAAATGAGCAGTTCTTC. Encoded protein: CASSYASSPNEQFF.

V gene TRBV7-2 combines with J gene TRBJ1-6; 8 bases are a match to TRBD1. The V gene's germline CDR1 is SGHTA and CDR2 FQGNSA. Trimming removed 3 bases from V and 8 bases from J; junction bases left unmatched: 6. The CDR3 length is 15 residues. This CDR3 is CASSFGRGRDSPLHF. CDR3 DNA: TGTGCCAGCAGCTTCGGCAGGGGGCGGGATTCACCCCTCCACTTT.

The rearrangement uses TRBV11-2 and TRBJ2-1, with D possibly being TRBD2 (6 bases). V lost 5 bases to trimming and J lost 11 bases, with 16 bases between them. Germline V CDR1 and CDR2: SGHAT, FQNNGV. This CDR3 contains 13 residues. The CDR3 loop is CASSTNLGLQQFF. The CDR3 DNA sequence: TGTGCCAGCAGCACCAACCTGGGACTTCAGCAGTTCTTC.

CDR3 nucleotides: TGTGCCAGCAGCTTAAGAGACAATGAGCAGTTCTTC. Its protein product is CASSLRDNEQFF. This chain links TRBV7-7 with TRBJ2-1, with D uncertain. This CDR3 contains 12 residues. Germline CDR1 is SSHAT and CDR2 is FNYEAQ (reference sequence). V shed 2 bases and J shed 5 bases, with 4 bases lying between them.

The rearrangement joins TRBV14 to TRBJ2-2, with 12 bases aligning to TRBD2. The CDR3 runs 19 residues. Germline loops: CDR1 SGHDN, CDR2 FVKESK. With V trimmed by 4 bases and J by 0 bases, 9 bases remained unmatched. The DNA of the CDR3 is TGTGCCAGCAGCCTCCTTCCAGGACTAGCGGGAACGAACACCGGGGAGCTGTTTTTT. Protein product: CASSLLPGLAGTNTGELFF.

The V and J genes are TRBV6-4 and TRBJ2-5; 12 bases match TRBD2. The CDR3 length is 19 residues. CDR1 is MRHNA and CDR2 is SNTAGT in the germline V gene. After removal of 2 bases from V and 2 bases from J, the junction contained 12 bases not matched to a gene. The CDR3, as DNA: TGTGCCAGCAGTGACCCCTCGGAGGCCGGGACTAGCGGGCAAGAGACCCAGTACTTC. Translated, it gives CASSDPSEAGTSGQETQYF.

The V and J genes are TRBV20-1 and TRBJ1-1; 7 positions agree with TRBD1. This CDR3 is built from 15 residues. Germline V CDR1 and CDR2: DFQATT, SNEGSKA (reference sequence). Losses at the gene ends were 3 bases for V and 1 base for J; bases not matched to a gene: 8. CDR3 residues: CSASLAGGKNTEAFF. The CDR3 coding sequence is TGCAGTGCTAGTTTGGCAGGGGGAAAGAACACTGAAGCTTTCTTT.

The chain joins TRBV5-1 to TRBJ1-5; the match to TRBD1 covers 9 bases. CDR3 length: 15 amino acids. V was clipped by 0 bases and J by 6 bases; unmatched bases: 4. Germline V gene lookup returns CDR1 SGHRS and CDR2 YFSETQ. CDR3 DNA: TGCGCCAGCAGCTTGGGAACAGGGGGCGGTCAGCCCCAGCATTTT. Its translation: CASSLGTGGGQPQHF. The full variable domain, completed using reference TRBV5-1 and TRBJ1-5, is KAGVTQTPRYLIKTRGQQVTLSCSPISGHRSVSWYQQTPGQGLQFLFEYFSETQRNKGNFPGRFSGRQFSNSRSEMNVSTLELGDSALYLCASSLGTGGGQPQHFGDGTRLSIL.

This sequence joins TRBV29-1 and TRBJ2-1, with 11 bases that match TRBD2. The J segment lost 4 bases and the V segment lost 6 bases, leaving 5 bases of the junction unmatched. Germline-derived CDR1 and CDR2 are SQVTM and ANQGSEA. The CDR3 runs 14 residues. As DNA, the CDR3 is TGCAGCGTCACCGGGACTAGCGGATACAATGAGCAGTTCTTC. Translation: CSVTGTSGYNEQFF.

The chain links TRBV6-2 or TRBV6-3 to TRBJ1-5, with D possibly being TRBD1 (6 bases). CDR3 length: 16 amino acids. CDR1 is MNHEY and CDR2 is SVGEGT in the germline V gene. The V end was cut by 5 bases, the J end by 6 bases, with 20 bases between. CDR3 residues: CASSPQGFLKSQPQHF. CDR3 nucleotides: TGTGCCAGCAGTCCCCAGGGGTTCTTAAAGAGTCAGCCCCAGCATTTT.

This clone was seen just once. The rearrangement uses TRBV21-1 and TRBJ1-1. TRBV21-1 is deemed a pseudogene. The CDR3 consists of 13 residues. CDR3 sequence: CASSKVWGRVAFF. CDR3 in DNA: TGTGCCAGCAGCAAAGTCTGGGGGAGGGTGGCTTTCTTT.